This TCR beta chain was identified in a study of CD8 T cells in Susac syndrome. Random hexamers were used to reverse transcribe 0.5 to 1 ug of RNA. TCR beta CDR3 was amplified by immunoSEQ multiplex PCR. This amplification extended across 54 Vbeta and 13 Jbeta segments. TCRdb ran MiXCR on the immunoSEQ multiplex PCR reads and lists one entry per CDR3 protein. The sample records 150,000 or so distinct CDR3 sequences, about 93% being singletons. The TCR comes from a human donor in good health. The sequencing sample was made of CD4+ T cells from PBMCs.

The CDR3 sequence: CSVDGTGREQYF. CDR3 nucleotide sequence: TGCAGCGTTGATGGGACAGGGCGCGAGCAGTACTTC. This rearrangement joins TRBV29-1 to TRBJ2-7; TRBD1 aligns across 9 bases. The junction had 3 bases not matched to a gene; V was cut back by 3 bases and J by 6 bases. Germline values: CDR1 SQVTM, CDR2 ANQGSEA. The CDR3 spans 12 residues.